This T cell receptor beta chain derives from a study of T-cell reconstitution after alpha-beta-depleted transplantation in children. There are 16 residues in the CDR3. Germline CDR1 and CDR2: SGHRS and YFSETQ. V lost 4 bases to trimming and J lost 4 bases; unmatched junction nucleotides: 9. This sample's TCRbeta library carried unique molecular identifier barcodes. TCRdb used MiXCR to reprocess the PCR reads, holding one entry per CDR3 protein. The repertoire holds 610,000 or so distinct CDR3 sequences, with 25% to 30% as singletons. General study results and limits: T-cell numbers and diversity one year post-transplant derived largely from freshly generated T cells. Several hundred rapidly expanded clones from non-depleted graft cells reportedly supplied alpha-beta T cells about two months post-transplant. High day-60 TCRbeta diversity in some patients came from surviving recipient T cells and thymic progenitors.

This clonotype was detected ten times or more. Its target is unknown. This clonotype was sampled from a boy less than two years old with Wiskott-Aldrich syndrome, due to receive a stem cell transplant. The rearrangement uses TRBV5-1 and TRBJ2-1, with TRBD2 matching 9 bases. Here the sequenced sample was PBMCs, taken before TCRalphabeta/CD19-depleted stem cell transplant. The CDR3 region has the DNA TGCGCCAGCAGCAGATCTAGCGGGACGCTTTACAATGAGCAGTTCTTC. It is translated as CASSRSSGTLYNEQFF.